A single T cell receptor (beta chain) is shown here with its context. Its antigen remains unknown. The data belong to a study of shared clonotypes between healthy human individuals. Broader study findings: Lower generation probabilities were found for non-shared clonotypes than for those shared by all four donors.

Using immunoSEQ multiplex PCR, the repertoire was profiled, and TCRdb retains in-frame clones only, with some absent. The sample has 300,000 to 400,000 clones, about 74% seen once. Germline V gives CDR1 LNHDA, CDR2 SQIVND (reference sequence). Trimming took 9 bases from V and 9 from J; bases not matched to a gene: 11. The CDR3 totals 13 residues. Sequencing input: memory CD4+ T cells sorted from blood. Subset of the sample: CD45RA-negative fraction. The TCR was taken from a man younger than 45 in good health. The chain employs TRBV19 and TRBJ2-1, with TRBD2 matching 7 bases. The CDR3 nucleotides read TGTGCCAGCGGGACTAATACCGCTACTGAGCAGTTCTTC. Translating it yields CASGTNTATEQFF.